The following is a T cell receptor (beta chain) sequence with its context. This specimen comes from a study of blood T cell repertoires in COVID-19. TCRdb's copy holds only in-frame clones and misses some; the assay was immunoSEQ multiplex PCR. The data contain hundreds of thousands of clones, roughly nine tenths of them singletons. The origin of this receptor is a young man who had recovered from COVID-19. Sequencing was carried out using PBMCs or T cells enriched from blood (not recorded which).

The CDR3 region is CASSLLTPATLSTQYF. CDR3 bases: TGTGCCAGCAGCCTCCTGACTCCAGCGACCCTCTCTACGCAGTATTTT. The chain combines TRBV7-8 with TRBJ2-3; the D is unclear. Germline assignment: CDR1 SGHVS and CDR2 FQNEAQ. The CDR3 has 16 residues. Trimming pared 5 bases from V and 8 bases from J, leaving 23 bases between.